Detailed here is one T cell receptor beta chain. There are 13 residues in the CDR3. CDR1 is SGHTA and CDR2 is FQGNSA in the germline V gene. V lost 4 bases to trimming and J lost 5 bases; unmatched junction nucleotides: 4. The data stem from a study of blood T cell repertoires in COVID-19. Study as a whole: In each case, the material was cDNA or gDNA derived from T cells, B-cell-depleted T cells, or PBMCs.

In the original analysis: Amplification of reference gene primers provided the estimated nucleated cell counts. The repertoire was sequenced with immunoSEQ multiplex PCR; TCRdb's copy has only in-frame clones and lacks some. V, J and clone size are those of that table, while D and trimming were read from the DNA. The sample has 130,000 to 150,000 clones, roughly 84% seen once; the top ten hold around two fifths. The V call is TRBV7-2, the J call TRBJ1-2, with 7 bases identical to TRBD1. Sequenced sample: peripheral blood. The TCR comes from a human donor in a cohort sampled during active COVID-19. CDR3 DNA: TGTGCCAGCAGCTCTCAGGGGGATTATGGCTACACCTTC. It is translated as CASSSQGDYGYTF.